This T cell receptor beta chain was retrieved from a study of blood T cell repertoires in COVID-19 (dated by TCRdb to between 2020 and 2021). At the level of the whole study: The collaborator samples originated in the United States, Italy and Spain and spanned the acute and convalescent phases of COVID-19. The material from the prospective study consisted of cDNA or gDNA derived from T cells, B-cell-depleted T cells, or PBMCs. The dataset comprised deeply sampled blood TCRbeta repertoires from subjects exposed to, actively infected with, or recovered from COVID-19. The repertoires were made available in a free public database intended to serve as a resource for research on the immune response to SARS-CoV-2. The samples were drawn from two sources: the first 160 participants of the ongoing ImmuneRACE study, and 1,200 or so subjects contributed by 6 global collaborators. Sample metadata almost always included a de-identified subject ID, COVID-19 status, age in years and sex. Where available, HLA class I and class II types were taken from metadata supplied by the sample provider and were not determined by assay-based typing. The study at large found these results: The amount of clinical and demographic metadata varied by source and participant and was provided uncurated.

The collaborating institutions used their own protocols to collect whole blood in K2EDTA tubes. Collaborator samples were shipped for TCRbeta analysis as frozen whole blood, isolated PBMCs, or DNA extracted from either sample type. Concerning this clone: Its antigen has not been determined. Base-call qualities are not available, and no considerably larger clone is one nucleotide away.

The immunoSEQ Assay, a bias-controlled multiplex PCR, was used to amplify TCRbeta CDR3 regions from genomic DNA. The study's processing was this. Within the assay, amplification of reference gene primers was used to estimate how many nucleated cells each sample contained. Sequence reads were collapsed and filtered to measure the absolute abundance of every unique TCRbeta CDR3 rearrangement. For each sample, productive Simpson clonality was calculated as the square root of Simpson's diversity index over productive rearrangements. TCRdb carries this immuneACCESS record with in-frame sequences only. Its versions omit some clonotypes, under half of them owing to an unresolved V gene in the studies checked, with the rest unexplained. The V and J calls and clone size come from that table; D and trimming were worked out from the DNA. Counted in this sample were about 400,000 clones; 80% to 90% of them appeared once. Together, the top ten hold around 1.4% of the sample.

The germline V gene gives CDR1 as SNHLY and CDR2 as FYNNEI. V is cut by 5 bases and J by 6 bases, and the space between the germline ends is 8 bases. The CDR3 contains 13 residues, cysteine and phenylalanine counted. This entry keeps only the CDR3 DNA: 39 bases, framed from base 1. This clonotype was sampled from a woman aged 25 to 45 with active or convalescent COVID-19. The chain is assembled from TRBV2 and TRBJ1-6; 5 matching bases give a weak D call of TRBD1. Sequenced sample: peripheral blood. CDR3 region: CASSTDSNSPLHF. The bases are TGTGCCAGCAGTACTGACAGTAATTCACCCCTCCACTTT.